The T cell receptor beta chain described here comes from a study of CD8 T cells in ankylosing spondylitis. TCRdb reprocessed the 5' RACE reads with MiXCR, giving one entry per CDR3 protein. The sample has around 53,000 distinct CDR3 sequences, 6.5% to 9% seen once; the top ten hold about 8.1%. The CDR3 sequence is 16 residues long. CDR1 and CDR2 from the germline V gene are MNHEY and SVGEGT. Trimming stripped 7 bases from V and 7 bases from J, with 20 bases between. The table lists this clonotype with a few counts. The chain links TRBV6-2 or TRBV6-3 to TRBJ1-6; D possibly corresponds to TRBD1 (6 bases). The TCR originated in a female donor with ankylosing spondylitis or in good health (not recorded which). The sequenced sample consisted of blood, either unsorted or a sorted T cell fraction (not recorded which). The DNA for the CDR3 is TGTGCCAGCACGCGCACTCCGGGACATGTGAATTCACCCCTCCACTTT. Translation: CASTRTPGHVNSPLHF.